The rows below give T cell receptor beta chains drawn from one sample of a study of graft-versus-host responses after intestinal transplantation. The repertoire was sequenced with immunoSEQ multiplex PCR; TCRdb's copy has only in-frame clones and lacks some. The data contain roughly 99,000 clones, around 88% of them singletons. Material: PBMCs, obtained 255 days after intestinal transplant. These receptors all stem from a human patient who received an intestinal transplant, so some T cells may come from the graft donor. Each CDR3 is given with its conserved first and last residue. The order of the fields is D gene, clone size, V gene, J gene, CDR3 protein, CDR3 DNA. The D gene is left open where the match is weak. Clone size is stated in some rows and not others, as once, few, many or a class when expanded.

>TRBD1|NA|TRBV28|TRBJ2-3
CASSSRQGPGRDTQYF
TGTGCCAGCAGTTCTAGACAGGGGCCGGGGAGAGATACGCAGTATTTT
>TRBD1|medium-sized|TRBV28|TRBJ1-5
CASPFRGTGNYSNQPQHF
TGTGCCAGCCCCTTTAGGGGGACAGGGAATTATAGCAATCAGCCCCAGCATTTT
>TRBD1|NA|TRBV6-5|TRBJ1-1
CASSRRTGETEAFF
TGTGCCAGCAGTCGGAGGACAGGGGAGACTGAAGCTTTCTTT
>NA|NA|TRBV28|TRBJ1-4
CASRRQGLTSTNEKLFF
TGTGCCAGCAGAAGGCAGGGGTTAACCTCAACTAATGAAAAACTGTTTTTT
>TRBD1|NA|TRBV29-1|TRBJ1-3
CSGGTGSGNTIYF
TGCAGCGGAGGGACAGGGTCTGGAAACACCATATATTTT
>NA|once|TRBV28|TRBJ1-5
CASSSTTGTLPNQPQHF
TGTGCCAGCAGTTCGACCACCGGGACTCTCCCAAATCAGCCCCAGCATTTT
>TRBD1|NA|TRBV30|TRBJ1-2
CAWSVRILPTGSFGSNYGYTF
TGTGCCTGGAGTGTACGGATCCTTCCGACAGGGTCATTCGGCTCTAACTATGGCTACACCTTC
>NA|NA|TRBV15|TRBJ2-2
CATSSPNTGELFF
TGTGCCACCAGCAGTCCGAACACCGGGGAGCTGTTTTTT
>TRBD1|once|TRBV6-1|TRBJ1-2
CASSSNRGNGYTF
TGTGCCAGCAGCTCCAACAGGGGGAATGGCTACACCTTC
>NA|NA|TRBV7-8|TRBJ1-1
CASSAVDSTEAFF
TGTGCCAGCAGCGCGGTTGATAGCACTGAAGCTTTCTTT
>TRBD1|NA|TRBV28|TRBJ1-1
CASSGPRTGSVVVVF
TGTGCCAGCAGTGGTCCACGGACAGGGTCAGTGGTGGTCGTATTT
>TRBD2|NA|TRBV6-6|TRBJ2-1
CASSYSGSSYNEQFF
TGTGCCAGCAGTTATAGCGGGAGCTCCTACAATGAGCAGTTCTTC
>NA|NA|TRBV27|TRBJ1-6
CASQMGRPYNSPLHF
TGTGCCAGCCAGATGGGCAGGCCATATAATTCACCCCTCCACTTT
>NA|NA|TRBV19|TRBJ1-5
CASSISVNQPQHF
TGTGCCAGTAGTATTTCGGTCAATCAGCCCCAGCATTTT
>NA|NA|TRBV19|TRBJ2-2
CASSIWGTGELFF
TGTGCCAGTAGTATTTGGGGGACCGGGGAGCTGTTTTTT
>NA|NA|TRBV28|TRBJ1-2
CASTFDLVGGYTF
TGTGCCAGCACCTTTGATCTAGTTGGAGGCTACACCTTC
>TRBD1|NA|TRBV5-6|TRBJ2-5
CASSLVTGEETQYF
TGTGCCAGCAGCTTGGTTACAGGGGAGGAGACCCAGTACTTC
>NA|NA|TRBV18|TRBJ2-1
CASSPGREINEQFF
TGTGCCAGCTCACCGGGTAGAGAGATCAATGAGCAGTTCTTC
>TRBD1|NA|TRBV9|TRBJ1-1
CASSVGDRGRGTEAFF
TGTGCCAGCAGCGTAGGGGACAGGGGAAGAGGCACTGAAGCTTTCTTT
>NA|NA|TRBV27|TRBJ2-1
CASSLRERGWTDLKTYNEQFF
TGTGCCAGCAGTTTACGGGAGAGGGGGTGGACTGACCTTAAGACCTACAATGAGCAGTTCTTC
>TRBD2|NA|TRBV7-9|TRBJ2-1
CASSLDGGAYNEQFF
TGTGCCAGCAGCTTAGACGGGGGGGCCTACAATGAGCAGTTCTTC
>TRBD1|NA|TRBV28|TRBJ1-3
CASSFPRQGAGNTIYF
TGTGCCAGCAGTTTCCCTAGACAGGGGGCAGGAAACACCATATATTTT
>TRBD2|NA|TRBV27|TRBJ2-2
CASRLAGAGGELFF
TGTGCCAGCAGACTAGCGGGGGCCGGGGGGGAGCTGTTTTTT
>NA|NA|TRBV7-2|TRBJ2-3
CASSPGLAADTQYF
TGTGCCAGCTCCCCTGGGCTAGCAGCAGATACGCAGTATTTT
>NA|NA|TRBV28|TRBJ1-3
CASSSGGTGNTIYF
TGTGCCAGCAGCTCGGGGGGCACTGGAAACACCATATATTTT
>TRBD2|NA|TRBV2|TRBJ2-3
CASSERTSGRTDTQYF
TGTGCCAGCAGTGAAAGGACTAGCGGCCGCACAGATACGCAGTATTTT